This TCR beta chain was obtained from a study of tumor-infiltrating lymphocytes in localized non-small cell lung cancer. Study-level findings and limits: Recurrence-free survival showed no association with tumor T-cell fraction.

Trimming took 6 bases from V and 1 from J, leaving 14 bases between them. The CDR3 length is 15 residues. Per germline, CDR1 KGHSH and CDR2 LQKENI. Here immunoSEQ multiplex PCR was the method, and the copy in TCRdb shows in-frame clones only, minus some. Of about 15,000 clones in the sample, 69% were seen once. As to this clone: Its antigen is not known.

Specimen: lung tumor tissue. This TCR derives from a human donor with non-small cell lung cancer. This chain links TRBV18 with TRBJ2-3, with D possibly matching TRBD2 (7 bases). The CDR3, as DNA: TGTGCCAGCTCTTTAGGGGGGGACGGCACAGATACGCAGTATTTT. Protein: CASSLGGDGTDTQYF.